This T cell receptor (beta chain) was captured by sequencing in a study of blood T cells in healthy people across ages. Primed by a sample-barcoded 5' primer and a J-beta primer mix, a second PCR proceeded for about 7 to 11 cycles. TCRdb ran MiXCR on the 5' RACE reads and lists one entry per CDR3 protein. The sample lists fewer than 1,200,000 distinct CDR3 sequences; under 30% were seen once. The ends lost 5 bases at V and 0 bases at J; junction bases unmatched: 7. The CDR3 covers 15 residues. Looked up from germline, CDR1 is SQVTM and CDR2 is ANQGSEA. Findings and caveats of the study: Naive CD4+ cell counts and diversity both ran higher in long-lived than in aged donors.

Remarks on this clonotype: Its specificity is not known.

The same specimen was also included in a second study, on T cells of mothers and their children.

The V call is TRBV29-1, the J call TRBJ2-1; TRBD1 aligns across 7 bases. This sequence originates from a girl aged 2 to 9 in good health. The specimen sequenced was blood. CDR3 residues: CSVWTGQSSYNEQFF. CDR3 DNA: TGCAGCGTTTGGACAGGACAGAGCTCCTACAATGAGCAGTTCTTC.